A single sample is the source of the 30 T cell receptor beta chains below, sequenced in a study of T cells in Graves' hyperthyroidism and ophthalmopathy (dated by TCRdb to the late 2010s). Libraries were prepared through multiplex PCR. TCRdb lists the instrument as Illumina HiSeq 2000. Amplification of TCR beta CDR3 regions was carried out from RNA transcripts. The first round of RT-PCR for the TCR CDR3 was performed with the HTBI primer set and the Qiagen OneStep RT-PCR kit. The raw public reads went through TCRdb reprocessing: fastp at Q25, MiXCR clone calling, in-frame beta chains kept. Records with the same CDR3 protein are collapsed into one entry carrying the most frequent genes and DNA. The sample contains roughly 500,000 distinct CDR3 sequences, more than 11% of them found a single time. The ten largest clones add up to 5.8% of the sample. Sequencing was performed on blood. These TCRs come from a woman in her 30s with Graves' hyperthyroidism that later progressed to Graves' ophthalmopathy.

The chain links TRBV6-1 to TRBJ1-4, with no clear D. Trimming took off 6 bases at V and 3 bases at J, with 11 bases between the two ends. CDR1 is MNHNS, CDR2 SASEGT, per germline. CDR3 length: 14 residues. The CDR3 nucleotides are TGTGCCAGCAGACCCGACGGATCTAATGAAAAACTGTTTTTT. Its translation is CASRPDGSNEKLFF.

This clonotype was counted ten times or more. This chain joins TRBV5-1 and TRBJ2-7; TRBD2 is a possible D gene (5 bases). Germline V gene sequence: CDR1 SGHRS, CDR2 YFSETQ. CDR3 length: 14 residues. V lost 4 bases and J lost 6, with 17 bases in between. CDR3 sequence (DNA): TGCGCCAGCAGCCTGGAGGCGGTATCACCCGAGCAGTACTTC. It encodes CASSLEAVSPEQYF.

This clonotype was counted ten times or more. The V and J genes are TRBV15 and TRBJ2-3; D perhaps matches TRBD2 (6 bases). From germline, CDR1 is LNHNV and CDR2 YYDKDF (reference sequence). The ends were cut back, 1 base at V and 11 bases at J, with 19 bases in the middle. The CDR3 contains 15 residues. In DNA, the CDR3 is TGTGCCACCAGCAGAGGGGGAGGCGGGGAAAAGGAGCAGTATTTT. Translated: CATSRGGGGEKEQYF.

This clonotype was picked up many times. V usage is TRBV7-2 and J usage is TRBJ1-2; D is undetermined. Germline V gene lookup returns CDR1 SGHTA and CDR2 FQGNSA. V was pared by 5 bases and J by 1 base, with 8 bases between. There are 13 residues in the CDR3. The CDR3 region is CASSPEINYGYTF. The CDR3 nucleotides read TGTGCCAGCAGCCCTGAAATTAACTATGGCTACACCTTC.

A note on this clonotype: A junction end diverges from the germline sequence, so it may reflect a read error. This chain links TRBV7-9 with TRBJ1-1; 7 bases are shared with TRBD1. This CDR3 comprises 15 residues. Germline V gives CDR1 SEHNR, CDR2 FQNEAQ (reference sequence). The CDR3 sequence is CASSPQGGVNAEAFF. CDR3 bases: TGTGCCAGCAGCCCTCAGGGGGGGGTGAACGCTGAAGCTTTCTTT.

This clonotype was recorded at least ten times. This sequence joins TRBV27 and TRBJ1-2; D is possibly TRBD1 (5 bases). Per the germline V gene, CDR1 is MNHEY and CDR2 is SMNVEV (reference sequence). Trimming shortened V by 3 bases and J by 4 bases, and 15 bases separated the two germline ends. The CDR3 sequence is 15 residues long. As DNA, the CDR3 is TGTGCCAGCAGTTTCCTCTCCGGGGGGACCTATGGCTACACCTTC. It codes for CASSFLSGGTYGYTF.

On this clonotype itself: A junction boundary mismatches the germline segment, possibly from a read error. This sequence joins TRBV15 and TRBJ1-3; 11 nucleotides match TRBD1. Looked up from germline, CDR1 is LNHNV and CDR2 is YYDKDF (reference sequence). This CDR3 has 13 amino acids. The CDR3 loop reads CATSRDRGNTIYF. In nucleotides, the CDR3 is TGTGCCACCAGCCGGGACAGGGGGAACACAATATATTTT.

This clonotype was observed a handful of times. The chain joins TRBV10-3 to TRBJ2-2; no definite D call. The CDR3 length is 15 residues. Trimming shortened V by 0 bases and J by 1 base, and 6 bases separated the two germline ends. Germline CDR1 reads ENHRY; CDR2 reads SYGVKD. The CDR3 region has the DNA TGTGCCATCAGTGAGTCGGGTGGGAACACCGGGGAGCTGTTTTTT. It codes for CAISESGGNTGELFF.

The CDR3 coding sequence is TGTGCCAGCAGTATCCTTTTCCGAAGTGAAGCTTTCTTT. It yields the protein CASSILFRSEAFF. The chain recombines TRBV6-1 with TRBJ1-1; D is unresolved. CDR3 length: 13 amino acids. The ends were cut back, 5 bases at V and 7 bases at J, with 14 bases in the middle. In germline, CDR1 is MNHNS, CDR2 SASEGT.

This clonotype was counted many times. V gene TRBV27 combines with J gene TRBJ1-1; 7 bases are a match to TRBD1. The CDR3 extends over 15 amino acids. Losses at the gene ends were 3 bases for V and 0 bases for J; bases not matched to a gene: 4. Germline CDR1 reads MNHEY; CDR2 reads SMNVEV (reference sequence). As DNA, the CDR3 is TGTGCCAGCAGTTTTCTGGGACAGCTGAACACTGAAGCTTTCTTT. Its translation is CASSFLGQLNTEAFF.

The genes are TRBV29-1 and TRBJ2-2; 7 nucleotides align to TRBD2. The CDR3 is made up of 13 amino acids. J gave up 7 bases and V 5 bases, and 7 bases lay outside the gene matches. The germline V gene encodes CDR1 SQVTM and CDR2 ANQGSEA. In nucleotides, the CDR3 is TGCAGCGTTTTTGAGCTAGCGGTCGGGGAGCTGTTTTTT. This encodes CSVFELAVGELFF.

The table lists this clonotype with many counts. The chain has TRBV20-1 and TRBJ1-1, with D hard to call. Germline-derived CDR1 and CDR2 are DFQATT and SNEGSKA (reference sequence). With 7 bases removed from V and 6 bases from J, the gap between germline ends came to 15 bases. The CDR3 is made up of 12 amino acids. The CDR3 nucleotides read TGCAGTGTCCGGACTTTTGGGGCTGAAGCTTTCTTT. This codes for CSVRTFGAEAFF.

The J gene is TRBJ2-3, the V gene TRBV28; 10 bases agree with TRBD2. Germline V gene lookup returns CDR1 MDHEN and CDR2 SYDVKM. This CDR3 has 15 residues. Losses at the gene ends were 8 bases for V and 3 bases for J; bases not matched to a gene: 8. The CDR3 DNA sequence: TGTGCCAGCGGTAAACTAGCGGGATTGACAGATACGCAGTATTTT. Residues: CASGKLAGLTDTQYF.

This clonotype has ten or more counts. The chain joins TRBV3-1 to TRBJ1-2; TRBD1 matches 12 bases. The CDR3 sequence is 15 residues long. V lost 4 bases to trimming and J lost 6 bases; unmatched junction nucleotides: 6. Germline V gene data show CDR1 as LGHDT and CDR2 as YNNKEL (reference sequence). CDR3 protein: CASSPRDRGLDGYTF. CDR3 sequence (DNA): TGTGCCAGCAGCCCGAGGGACAGGGGGCTAGATGGCTACACCTTC.

This clonotype has a count of ten or more. The chain joins TRBV7-9 to TRBJ1-1; D unclear. Trimming pared 1 base from V and 1 base from J, leaving 7 bases between. Germline V CDR1 and CDR2: SEHNR, FQNEAQ (reference sequence). The CDR3 has 14 amino acids. The CDR3 is CASSLEVWNTEAFF. In nucleotides, the CDR3 is TGTGCCAGCAGCTTAGAGGTGTGGAACACTGAAGCTTTCTTT.

This clonotype was found many times. The chain carries TRBV19 and TRBJ2-7, with TRBD2 as a possible D gene (5 bases). Trimming removed 1 base from V and 1 base from J, with 17 bases in between. This CDR3 comprises 17 residues. Per the germline V gene, CDR1 is LNHDA and CDR2 is SQIVND (reference sequence). The CDR3 here is CASSIVGSSVPSYEQYF. CDR3 DNA: TGTGCCAGTAGTATAGTGGGGAGTAGCGTACCATCCTACGAGCAGTACTTC.

This clonotype was found a few times. V gene TRBV15 combines with J gene TRBJ2-7, with 11 bases lining up with TRBD1. The CDR3 length is 15 residues. V shed 1 base and J 6 bases; nucleotides not matched to a gene: 5. The germline V gene has CDR1 LNHNV and CDR2 YYDKDF (reference sequence). DNA for the CDR3: TGTGCCACCAGCAGAGTAGGGACAGGGGGAGGCGAGCAGTACTTC. Its protein product is CATSRVGTGGGEQYF.

This clonotype was recorded many times. This chain connects TRBV12-3 or TRBV12-4 to TRBJ1-2; 7 bases fit TRBD1. V lost 5 bases, J lost 0 bases, and 6 bases stayed unmatched. CDR3 length: 15 amino acids. The CDR3 loop reads CASSDDRVPNYGYTF. CDR3 nucleotides: TGTGCCAGCAGTGACGACAGGGTTCCTAACTATGGCTACACCTTC.

This clonotype was detected ten times or more. The chain joins TRBV6-1 to TRBJ1-5; 7 nucleotides agree with TRBD1. The germline V gene has CDR1 MNHNS and CDR2 SASEGT. The junction had 5 bases not matched to a gene; V was cut back by 7 bases and J by 5 bases. The CDR3 has 13 amino acids. The CDR3 DNA follows: TGTGCCAGCAATATAGGGACAGATCAGCCCCAGCATTTT. This codes for CASNIGTDQPQHF.

The table lists this clonotype with many counts. The CDR3 sequence: CASSRTPSYEQYF. The CDR3 region has the DNA TGTGCCAGCAGCCGGACTCCTTCCTACGAGCAGTACTTC. The V call is TRBV6-1, the J call TRBJ2-7; TRBD2 might be the D (5 bases). CDR1 is MNHNS, CDR2 SASEGT, per germline. This CDR3 is 13 amino acids long. The V end was cut by 6 bases, the J end by 1 base, with 10 bases between.

The sample holds many counts of this clonotype. V gene TRBV27 combines with J gene TRBJ1-6; 9 positions match TRBD1. The V segment lost 6 bases and the J segment 8 bases; nucleotides outside the gene matches: 8. CDR3 length: 15 amino acids. Germline CDR1 reads MNHEY; CDR2 reads SMNVEV (reference sequence). The CDR3 loop is CASRPDRGFDSPLHF. In DNA form, the CDR3 reads TGTGCCAGCAGACCCGACAGGGGGTTTGATTCACCCCTCCACTTT.

The genes are TRBV19 and TRBJ2-1; the D is unclear. Trimming shortened V by 3 bases and J by 6 bases, and 12 bases separated the two germline ends. Germline CDR1 LNHDA, CDR2 SQIVND (reference sequence). The CDR3 length is 14 residues. The CDR3 nucleotides are TGTGCCAGTAGTATCTCTGCGGCGATCAATGAGCAGTTCTTC. It is translated as CASSISAAINEQFF.

This clonotype was seen repeatedly, ten times or more. This CDR3 reads CSARDGKGAREKLFF. In nucleotides, the CDR3 is TGCAGTGCTAGAGATGGGAAGGGGGCGCGTGAAAAACTGTTTTTT. The J gene is TRBJ1-4, the V gene TRBV20-1, with TRBD1 matching 7 bases. Germline-derived CDR1 and CDR2 are DFQATT and SNEGSKA (reference sequence). The CDR3 length is 15 residues. V shed 0 bases and J 7 bases; nucleotides not matched to a gene: 8.

The V call is TRBV12-3 or TRBV12-4, the J call TRBJ2-3; no clear D gene. V was pared by 2 bases and J by 6 bases, with 21 bases between. The CDR3 consists of 17 residues. CDR3 bases: TGTGCCAGCAGTTTATACCACGGAGCGAGGAATGAGGATACGCAGTATTTT. It specifies CASSLYHGARNEDTQYF.

This chain links TRBV20-1 with TRBJ2-5; 9 bases align to TRBD2. Germline assignment: CDR1 DFQATT and CDR2 SNEGSKA (reference sequence). The junction had 5 bases not matched to a gene; V was cut back by 4 bases and J by 2 bases. The CDR3 covers 14 residues. The CDR3 DNA is TGCAGTGCTACCCGGACTAGCGTACAAGAGACCCAGTACTTC. It encodes CSATRTSVQETQYF.

In its sample, this clonotype was seen many times. The chain employs TRBV24-1 and TRBJ2-1; TRBD2 is a possible D gene (6 bases). The CDR3 has 14 amino acids. Per the germline V gene, CDR1 is KGHDR and CDR2 is SFDVKD. The V gene lost 5 bases and the J gene lost 5 bases, with 12 bases spanning the gap. CDR3 loop: CATSAAGRNNEQFF. The CDR3 bases are TGTGCCACCAGTGCGGCAGGGAGGAACAATGAGCAGTTCTTC.

The table lists this clonotype with many counts. CDR3 protein: CAISEFLGETQYF. In nucleotides, the CDR3 is TGTGCCATCAGTGAGTTTTTAGGAGAGACCCAGTACTTC. The chain joins TRBV10-3 to TRBJ2-5; D gene uncertain. The germline gives CDR1 ENHRY, CDR2 SYGVKD. CDR3 length: 13 amino acids. V was cut by 1 base and J by 4 bases, with 7 bases left in between.

This clonotype came up a few times. The rearrangement uses TRBV3-1 and TRBJ1-2; D is unresolved. This CDR3 is 13 amino acids long. Looked up from germline, CDR1 is LGHDT and CDR2 is YNNKEL (reference sequence). V lost 0 bases and J lost 5, with 7 bases in between. Here the CDR3 reads CASSQEMNYGYTF. The CDR3 coding sequence is TGTGCCAGCAGCCAAGAAATGAATTATGGCTACACCTTC.

This clonotype has a count of ten or more. The chain couples TRBV5-1 to TRBJ2-5, with D possibly TRBD2 on 5 matching bases. The CDR3 is 13 residues long. With 4 bases removed from V and 6 bases from J, the gap between germline ends came to 13 bases. Germline CDR1 and CDR2: SGHRS and YFSETQ. The CDR3 DNA reads TGCGCCAGCAGCGTCGACCAGCGGAAGACCCAGTACTTC. It yields the protein CASSVDQRKTQYF.

The chain joins TRBV29-1 to TRBJ1-1; TRBD1 is a possible D gene (5 bases). The CDR3 loop spans 11 amino acids. Trimming cost V 2 bases and J 12 bases, with 13 bases left between them. Germline CDR1 reads SQVTM; CDR2 reads ANQGSEA. The CDR3 coding sequence is TGCAGCGTTGAATGGGGGGGGACTTCTTTCTTT. Translation gives CSVEWGGTSFF.